These 4 T cell receptor beta chains were sequenced from one sample in a study of blood T cell repertoires in COVID-19. Profiled with immunoSEQ multiplex PCR; TCRdb holds only in-frame clones, not every one. The repertoire holds some 180,000 clones, with around 80% as singletons. What was sequenced was peripheral blood. These receptors all stem from a human donor in a cohort sampled during active COVID-19.

The rearrangement joins TRBV6-5 to TRBJ2-7; 8 bases map to TRBD1. The germline V gene has CDR1 MNHEY and CDR2 SVGAGI. J was trimmed by 6 bases and V by 2 bases; bases with no gene match: 6. The CDR3 is made up of 14 amino acids. The CDR3 DNA is TGTGCCAGCAGTTACGGCCAGGGGGCTCGCGAGCAGTACTTC. Its translation: CASSYGQGAREQYF.

The CDR3 protein is CASRIGRLSPQGGYTF. In nucleotides, the CDR3 is TGTGCCAGCAGGATCGGGCGACTCAGCCCCCAGGGCGGCTACACCTTC. The chain combines TRBV27 with TRBJ1-2; D may be TRBD1 (5 bases). Between the trimmed V and J ends, which lost 6 bases and 8 bases, there was a span of 25 bases. This CDR3 comprises 16 residues. The germline V gene encodes CDR1 MNHEY and CDR2 SMNVEV (reference sequence).

This rearrangement joins TRBV9 to TRBJ1-2; TRBD1 is a possible D gene (6 bases). V lost 1 base, J lost 0 bases, and 13 bases lay in between. Germline values: CDR1 SGDLS, CDR2 YYNGEE. The CDR3 covers 16 residues. CDR3 nucleotide sequence: TGTGCCAGCAGCGTACCGTTAGGGGGTTCTAACTATGGCTACACCTTC. The encoded protein is CASSVPLGGSNYGYTF.

The chain uses TRBV4-1 and TRBJ2-1, with TRBD1 identical over 7 bases. This CDR3 is built from 14 residues. Germline V gene lookup returns CDR1 MGHRA and CDR2 YSYEKL. V gave up 4 bases and J gave up 6 bases; unmatched junction bases: 6. The CDR3 sequence is CASSPDRDGNEQFF. As DNA, the CDR3 is TGCGCCAGCAGCCCCGACAGGGACGGCAATGAGCAGTTCTTC.